This T cell receptor beta chain was sequenced during a study of cytotoxic CD8 clonotypes in ibrutinib-treated CLL. Turning to the study itself: Included were about a dozen relapsed/refractory and approximately 15 treatment-naive patients, of whom 17 to 18 were IGHV unmutated. Complete response was seen in 2 patients and partial in roughly 25; roughly twelve progressed and approximately 14 stayed remitted after a median approximately 70 months. The sample average was approximately 260,000 productive templates and 90,000 to 95,000 productive rearrangements.

Trimming pared 1 base from V and 0 bases from J, leaving 7 bases between. This CDR3 is 15 amino acids long. The V gene's germline CDR1 is KGHSH and CDR2 LQKENI. To note about this clone: The antigen is unknown.

The table came from immunoSEQ multiplex PCR; TCRdb's copy has only in-frame clones and leaves some out. Of about 300,000 clones in the sample, 70% to 80% were seen once. General study points: Sampling times (in sustained-remission versus progressing patients) were not the same.

This clonotype was obtained from a human donor with chronic lymphocytic leukemia. The sequenced sample was PBMCs, obtained at disease progression, from a patient treated with ibrutinib. This sequence joins TRBV18 and TRBJ1-3; D perhaps matches TRBD1 (6 bases). For the CDR3, the DNA is TGTGCCAGCTCACCACTACAGGGCTCTGGAAACACCATATATTTT. Its translation: CASSPLQGSGNTIYF.